This T cell receptor beta chain comes out of a study of technical replicates of blood from several donors. Libraries were prepared by immunoSEQ multiplex PCR; TCRdb keeps only in-frame clonotypes and omits some of them. The table includes about 70,000 clones, just under 95% detected once. The V gene end was trimmed by 2 bases and the J gene end by 6 bases; junction bases not matched to a gene: 9. CDR1 is SGHAT and CDR2 is FQNNGV in the germline V gene. CDR3 size: 16 residues. This sequence was found in a human donor in good health. The genes are TRBV11-2 and TRBJ2-1, with 8 bases matching TRBD2. Sequencing was done on a sample of T cells isolated from PBMCs. CDR3 loop: CASSLIAGGTSNEQFF. CDR3 bases: TGTGCCAGCAGCTTAATCGCGGGAGGTACAAGCAATGAGCAGTTCTTC.